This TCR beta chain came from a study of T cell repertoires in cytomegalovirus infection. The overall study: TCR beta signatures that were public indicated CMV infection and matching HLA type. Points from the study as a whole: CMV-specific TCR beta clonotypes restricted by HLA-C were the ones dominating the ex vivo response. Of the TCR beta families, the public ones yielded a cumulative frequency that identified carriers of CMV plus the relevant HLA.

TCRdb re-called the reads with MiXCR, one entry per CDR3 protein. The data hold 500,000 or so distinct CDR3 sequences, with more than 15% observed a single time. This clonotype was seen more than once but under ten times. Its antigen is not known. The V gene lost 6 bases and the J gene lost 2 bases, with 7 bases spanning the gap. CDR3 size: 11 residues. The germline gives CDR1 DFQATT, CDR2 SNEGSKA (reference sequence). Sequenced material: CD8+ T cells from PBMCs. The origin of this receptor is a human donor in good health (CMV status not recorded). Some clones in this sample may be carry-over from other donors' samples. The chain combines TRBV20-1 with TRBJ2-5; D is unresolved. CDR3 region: CSAGKQETQYF. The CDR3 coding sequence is TGCAGTGCAGGGAAGCAAGAGACCCAGTACTTC.